Listed here are 25 T cell receptor beta chains from one sample, sequenced in a study of radiotherapy plus CTLA-4 blockade in lung cancer. Sequenced by immunoSEQ multiplex PCR; TCRdb stores in-frame clones only, minus some. The sample lists about 51,000 clones, approximately 80% occurring once. The specimen was peripheral blood, collected from a patient treated with radiotherapy plus ipilimumab. The receptors shown here come from a human donor with non-small cell lung cancer whose response to radiotherapy plus ipilimumab could not be evaluated.

This clone was seen only a few times. The chain has TRBV4-3 and TRBJ2-1, with 9 positions matching TRBD1. The germline V gene encodes CDR1 LGHNA and CDR2 YSLEER. The trim removed 3 bases at V and 8 bases at J, leaving 14 bases unmatched. The CDR3 consists of 17 residues. CDR3 loop: CASSHLPVGTGRYEQFF. CDR3 in DNA: TGCGCCAGCAGCCACCTACCAGTGGGGACAGGGAGATATGAGCAGTTCTTC.

V is TRBV27 and J is TRBJ1-5; 9 bases are shared with TRBD1. Germline V gene lookup returns CDR1 MNHEY and CDR2 SMNVEV (reference sequence). Germline trimming cut 3 bases from V and 6 bases from J; bases unmatched to any gene: 6. There are 15 residues in the CDR3. The CDR3 spells CASSLVQGAGQPQHF. As DNA, the CDR3 is TGTGCCAGCAGTTTGGTACAGGGGGCAGGTCAGCCCCAGCATTTT.

This chain links TRBV4-1 with TRBJ2-3, with a possible D match to TRBD2 (5 bases). The germline V gene has CDR1 MGHRA and CDR2 YSYEKL. Trimming removed 2 bases from V and 1 base from J, with 13 bases in between. The CDR3 has 16 amino acids. CDR3 DNA sequence: TGCGCCAGCAGCCAACGATCGGACTTACGCACAGATACGCAGTATTTT. This codes for CASSQRSDLRTDTQYF.

The rearrangement links TRBV6-4 to TRBJ2-4; TRBD2 might be the D (5 bases). Trimming took 6 bases from V and 0 from J, leaving 12 bases between them. Germline values: CDR1 MRHNA, CDR2 SNTAGT. The CDR3 runs to 15 residues. This chain's CDR3 is CASSSLGLAKNIQYF. CDR3 nucleotide sequence: TGTGCCAGCAGCAGCCTAGGACTAGCCAAAAACATTCAGTACTTC.

This clone was detected only once. The rearrangement uses TRBV7-2 and TRBJ2-7; TRBD1 matches 8 bases. The ends lost 2 bases at V and 6 bases at J; junction bases unmatched: 6. The CDR3 is made up of 14 amino acids. CDR1 SGHTA and CDR2 FQGNSA come from the germline V gene. The CDR3: CASSLPGGGREQYF. The CDR3 DNA reads TGTGCCAGCAGCTTACCAGGGGGCGGGCGCGAGCAGTACTTC. Looking up the rest from reference TRBV7-2 and TRBJ2-7 gives the full variable domain: GAGVSQSPSNKVTEKGKDVELRCDPISGHTALYWYRQSLGQGLEFLIYFQGNSAPDKSGLPSDRFSAERTGGSVSTLTIQRTQQEDSAVYLCASSLPGGGREQYFGPGTRLTVT.

The chain joins TRBV19 to TRBJ1-5; TRBD1 agrees at 9 bases. With V trimmed by 7 bases and J by 2 bases, 9 bases remained unmatched. This CDR3 has 16 amino acids. Germline V CDR1 and CDR2: LNHDA, SQIVND (reference sequence). Here the CDR3 DNA reads TGTGCCAGTAACAGGGGGCTAACGAAGGGCAATCAGCCCCAGCATTTT. Translation gives CASNRGLTKGNQPQHF.

The rearrangement uses TRBV7-8 and TRBJ2-5; the match to TRBD1 covers 7 bases. The V and J ends lost 5 bases and 3 bases, in that order; junction bases with no gene match: 6. Germline CDR1 is SGHVS and CDR2 is FQNEAQ. The CDR3 length is 14 residues. As DNA, the CDR3 is TGTGCCAGCAGCACCCCGGGACAGAAAGAGACCCAGTACTTC. Translated, it gives CASSTPGQKETQYF.

The chain uses TRBV9 and TRBJ2-5, with 12 nucleotides matching TRBD2. The CDR3 has 17 residues. CDR1 is SGDLS, CDR2 YYNGEE, per germline. Trimming took 2 bases from V and 5 from J; bases not matched to a gene: 10. The CDR3 nucleotides are TGTGCCAGCAGCGTGGCCGCTAGCGGGGGGGCCCGGGAGACCCAGTACTTC. Translation: CASSVAASGGARETQYF.

The V gene is TRBV18, the J gene TRBJ2-1; 11 bases align to TRBD2. The CDR3 is made up of 15 amino acids. Trimming removed 6 bases from V and 4 bases from J; junction bases left unmatched: 5. Germline values: CDR1 KGHSH, CDR2 LQKENI. The CDR3 region is CASSPLAGGYNEQFF. As DNA, the CDR3 is TGTGCCAGCTCGCCTCTAGCGGGGGGTTACAATGAGCAGTTCTTC.

This clone was picked up a small number of times. V usage is TRBV7-7 and J usage is TRBJ2-3; 11 bases are shared with TRBD2. The CDR3 covers 20 residues. J gave up 2 bases and V 4 bases, and 17 bases lay outside the gene matches. The V gene's germline CDR1 is SSHAT and CDR2 FNYEAQ (reference sequence). This CDR3 is CASSSGALAGGLKNTDTQYF. As DNA, the CDR3 is TGTGCCAGCAGCTCAGGGGCCCTAGCGGGGGGCTTAAAAAACACAGATACGCAGTATTTT.

The CDR3 nucleotides read TGTGCCAGCAGCTTAGGTGTAGCTGACTATGGCTACACCTTC. This translates into CASSLGVADYGYTF. The chain combines TRBV7-2 with TRBJ1-2; D is undetermined. The CDR3 contains 14 residues. The V end was cut by 1 base, the J end by 3 bases, with 9 bases between. Germline assignment: CDR1 SGHTA and CDR2 FQGNSA.

This clone came up once. V gene TRBV7-9 combines with J gene TRBJ1-2; D may be TRBD1 (6 bases). V shed 5 bases and J shed 7 bases, with 14 bases lying between them. The CDR3 is made up of 13 amino acids. CDR1 is SEHNR, CDR2 FQNEAQ, per germline (reference sequence). The CDR3 sequence: CASSPGQGFGYTF. The DNA for the CDR3 is TGTGCCAGCAGCCCAGGGCAGGGGTTTGGCTACACCTTC. The variable domain in full, with the rest retrieved from reference TRBV7-9 and TRBJ1-2, is DTGVSQNPRHKITKRGQNVTFRCDPISEHNRLYWYRQTLGQGPEFLTYFQNEAQLEKSRLLSDRFSAERPKGSFSTLEIQRTEQGDSAMYLCASSPGQGFGYTFGSGTRLTVV.

In this sample, this clone turned up once. The chain is built from TRBV6-1 and TRBJ2-2; 7 nucleotides align to TRBD2. Per the germline V gene, CDR1 is MNHNS and CDR2 is SASEGT. The CDR3 sequence is 17 residues long. With 2 bases clipped from V and 1 base from J, the junction kept 7 bases outside the gene matches. The CDR3 reads CASSERYLAENTGELFF. The CDR3 DNA reads TGTGCCAGCAGTGAAAGGTATCTAGCGGAGAACACCGGGGAGCTGTTTTTT.

The chain recombines TRBV4-3 with TRBJ1-1, with D perhaps matching TRBD1 (5 bases). The CDR3 consists of 15 residues. The V end was cut by 1 base, the J end by 5 bases, with 14 bases between. Germline values: CDR1 LGHNA, CDR2 YSLEER. CDR3: CASSQGRGRGTEAFF. Written as DNA, the CDR3 is TGCGCCAGCAGCCAAGGGAGGGGTCGAGGTACTGAAGCTTTCTTT.

The chain carries TRBV7-8 and TRBJ2-7; no reliable D call. The CDR3 covers 12 residues. V was trimmed by 1 base and J by 7 bases, leaving 8 bases between them. Germline CDR1 reads SGHVS; CDR2 reads FQNEAQ. The CDR3 spells CASSLEVGEQYF. The CDR3 DNA reads TGTGCCAGCAGCTTAGAGGTCGGGGAGCAGTACTTC.

V and J are TRBV7-3 and TRBJ2-5, with 11 bases lining up with TRBD1. This CDR3 has 16 residues. CDR1 is SGHTA, CDR2 FQGTGA, per germline. V was pared by 3 bases and J by 1 base, with 4 bases of the junction left unmatched. The CDR3 DNA reads as TGTGCCAGCAGCTTGAGCGGGACAGGGGGCCAAGAGACCCAGTACTTC. It specifies CASSLSGTGGQETQYF.

CDR3 protein: CASSPRTYSSTDTQYF. The CDR3 DNA is TGTGCCAGCAGCCCTAGGACTTACTCTAGCACAGATACGCAGTATTTT. The gene calls are TRBV11-2 and TRBJ2-3; TRBD2 might be the D (5 bases). The CDR3 consists of 16 residues. V gave up 5 bases and J gave up 0 bases, with 15 bases separating them. Germline CDR1 and CDR2: SGHAT and FQNNGV.

A single count supports this clone. This chain uses TRBV18 with TRBJ2-7; a possible D gene is TRBD2 (5 bases). Germline V gene sequence: CDR1 KGHSH, CDR2 LQKENI. CDR3 size: 14 residues. V lost 5 bases to trimming and J lost 3 bases, with 14 bases between them. For the CDR3, the DNA is TGTGCCAGCTCAATCCTAGCTACTAACTACGAGCAGTACTTC. This encodes CASSILATNYEQYF. The full variable domain, in which reference TRBV18 and TRBJ2-7 provide the parts outside the CDR3, is NAGVMQNPRHLVRRRGQEARLRCSPMKGHSHVYWYRQLPEEGLKFMVYLQKENIIDESGMPKERFSAEFPKEGPSILRIQQVVRGDSAAYFCASSILATNYEQYFGPGTRLTVT.

The rearrangement uses TRBV27 and TRBJ2-7; D is possibly TRBD2 (5 bases). The germline V gene has CDR1 MNHEY and CDR2 SMNVEV (reference sequence). The CDR3 has 15 residues. V was clipped by 2 bases and J by 4 bases, with 15 bases between them. This CDR3 is CASSLTAAGYYEQYF. In DNA form, the CDR3 reads TGTGCCAGCAGTTTAACGGCGGCGGGCTATTACGAGCAGTACTTC.

This sequence joins TRBV30 and TRBJ1-5; 7 bases align to TRBD1. This CDR3 contains 14 residues. Germline-derived CDR1 and CDR2 are GTSNPN and SVGIG (reference sequence). Germline trimming cut 1 base from V and 2 bases from J; bases unmatched to any gene: 2. CDR3 protein: CAWSEGTGNQPQHF. The CDR3 DNA follows: TGTGCCTGGAGTGAGGGGACAGGCAATCAGCCCCAGCATTTT. Full variable domain (outside the CDR3, taken from reference TRBV30 and TRBJ1-5): SQTIHQWPATLVQPVGSPLSLECTVEGTSNPNLYWYRQAAGRGLQLLFYSVGIGQISSEVPQNLSASRPQDRQFILSSKKLLLSDSGFYLCAWSEGTGNQPQHFGDGTRLSIL.

V is TRBV6-5 and J is TRBJ1-1, with 11 bases that match TRBD1. CDR3 size: 15 residues. Germline assignment: CDR1 MNHEY and CDR2 SVGAGI. After removal of 8 bases from V and 5 bases from J, the junction contained 10 bases not matched to a gene. The CDR3 reads CASQSPGTGGTEAFF. CDR3 in DNA: TGTGCCAGCCAGTCCCCCGGGACAGGGGGAACTGAAGCTTTCTTT.

The chain uses TRBV5-1 and TRBJ1-1, with TRBD1 matching 9 bases. Trimming took 4 bases from V and 4 from J; bases not matched to a gene: 5. The CDR3 runs 14 residues. Germline V lookup: CDR1 SGHRS, CDR2 YFSETQ. CDR3 protein: CASSPSTGGTEAFF. CDR3 nucleotide sequence: TGCGCCAGCAGCCCGTCGACAGGGGGCACTGAAGCTTTCTTT.

This chain joins TRBV5-1 and TRBJ2-7; D is unresolved. Trimming removed 5 bases at V and 6 bases at J, with 15 bases between. The CDR3 covers 13 residues. Germline-derived CDR1 and CDR2 are SGHRS and YFSETQ. The DNA of the CDR3 is TGCGCCAGCAGTGATGTGGCGTCGGGCGAGCAGTACTTC. This gives the protein CASSDVASGEQYF.

This clone has only a few counts. The chain has TRBV6-5 and TRBJ1-2, with a possible D match to TRBD1 (5 bases). V dropped 5 bases and J dropped 1 base, with 8 bases sitting between them. This CDR3 is 13 amino acids long. The V gene's germline CDR1 is MNHEY and CDR2 SVGAGI. In DNA form, the CDR3 reads TGTGCCAGCAGTCGACAGATTAACTATGGCTACACCTTC. Translated: CASSRQINYGYTF.

The chain recombines TRBV7-9 with TRBJ2-1; 9 bases are shared with TRBD2. Germline V lookup: CDR1 SEHNR, CDR2 FQNEAQ (reference sequence). Unmatched junction bases numbered 15, after V lost 5 bases and J lost 7 bases. The CDR3 loop spans 17 amino acids. The CDR3, as DNA: TGTGCCAGCAGCCCTCTGCCCGGGCGGGAGGGAGGGAATGAGCAGTTCTTC. This encodes CASSPLPGREGGNEQFF. Drawing the rest from reference TRBV7-9 and TRBJ2-1, the complete variable domain is DTGVSQNPRHKITKRGQNVTFRCDPISEHNRLYWYRQTLGQGPEFLTYFQNEAQLEKSRLLSDRFSAERPKGSFSTLEIQRTEQGDSAMYLCASSPLPGREGGNEQFFGPGTRLTVL.